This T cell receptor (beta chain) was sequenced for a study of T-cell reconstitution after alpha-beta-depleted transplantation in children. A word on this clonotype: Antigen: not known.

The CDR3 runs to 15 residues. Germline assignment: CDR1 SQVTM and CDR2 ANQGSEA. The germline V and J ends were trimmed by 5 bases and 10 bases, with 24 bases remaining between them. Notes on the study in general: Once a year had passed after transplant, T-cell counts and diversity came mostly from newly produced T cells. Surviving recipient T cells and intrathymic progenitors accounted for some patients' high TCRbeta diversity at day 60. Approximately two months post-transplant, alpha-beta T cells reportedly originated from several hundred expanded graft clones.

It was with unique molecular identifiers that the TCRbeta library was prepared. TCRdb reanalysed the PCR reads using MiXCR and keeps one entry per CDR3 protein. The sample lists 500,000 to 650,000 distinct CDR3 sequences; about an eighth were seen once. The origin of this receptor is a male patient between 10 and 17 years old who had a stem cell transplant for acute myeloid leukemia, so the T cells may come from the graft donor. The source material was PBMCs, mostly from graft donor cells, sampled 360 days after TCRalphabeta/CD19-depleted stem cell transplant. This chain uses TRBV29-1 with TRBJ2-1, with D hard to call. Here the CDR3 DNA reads TGCAGCGTTCTAAGGATTGGTCTAGTCATTAGCGAGCAGTTCTTC. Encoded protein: CSVLRIGLVISEQFF.